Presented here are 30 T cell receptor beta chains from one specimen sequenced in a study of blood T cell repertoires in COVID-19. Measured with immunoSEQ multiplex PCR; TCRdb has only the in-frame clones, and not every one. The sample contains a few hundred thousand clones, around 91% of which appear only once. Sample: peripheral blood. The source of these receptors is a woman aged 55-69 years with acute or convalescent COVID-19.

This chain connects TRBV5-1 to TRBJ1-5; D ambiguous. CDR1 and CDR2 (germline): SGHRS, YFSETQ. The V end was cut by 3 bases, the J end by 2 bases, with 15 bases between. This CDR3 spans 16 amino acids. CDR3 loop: CASSYGLNYGNQPQHF. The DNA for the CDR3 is TGCGCCAGCAGCTACGGACTCAATTACGGCAATCAGCCCCAGCATTTT.

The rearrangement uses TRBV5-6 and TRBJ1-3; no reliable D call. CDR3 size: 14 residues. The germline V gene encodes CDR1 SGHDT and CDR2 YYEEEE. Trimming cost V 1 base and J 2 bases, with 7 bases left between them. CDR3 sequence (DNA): TGTGCCAGCAGCTTGTTCGACACTGGAAACACCATATATTTT. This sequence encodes CASSLFDTGNTIYF.

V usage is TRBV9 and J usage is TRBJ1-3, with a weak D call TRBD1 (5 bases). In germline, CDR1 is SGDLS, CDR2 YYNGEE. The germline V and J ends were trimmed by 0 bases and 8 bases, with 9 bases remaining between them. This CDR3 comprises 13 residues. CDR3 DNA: TGTGCCAGCAGCGTAGGAGGGGAGGACACCATATATTTT. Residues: CASSVGGEDTIYF.

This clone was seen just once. The CDR3, as DNA: TGTGCCAGCAGCTTCGGGGGATCAGGCGAAAAACTGTTTTTT. Translated, it gives CASSFGGSGEKLFF. The chain has TRBV11-2 and TRBJ1-4; tentative D call: TRBD1 (5 bases). The germline V and J ends were trimmed by 3 bases and 8 bases, with 13 bases remaining between them. Germline CDR1 reads SGHAT; CDR2 reads FQNNGV. The CDR3 extends over 14 amino acids.

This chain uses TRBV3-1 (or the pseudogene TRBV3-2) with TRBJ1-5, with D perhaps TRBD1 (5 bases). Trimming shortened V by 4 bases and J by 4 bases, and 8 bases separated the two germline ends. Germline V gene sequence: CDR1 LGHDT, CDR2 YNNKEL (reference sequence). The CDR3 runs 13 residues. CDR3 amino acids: CASSLQGNQPQHF. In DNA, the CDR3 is TGTGCCAGCAGCCTGCAGGGTAATCAGCCCCAGCATTTT.

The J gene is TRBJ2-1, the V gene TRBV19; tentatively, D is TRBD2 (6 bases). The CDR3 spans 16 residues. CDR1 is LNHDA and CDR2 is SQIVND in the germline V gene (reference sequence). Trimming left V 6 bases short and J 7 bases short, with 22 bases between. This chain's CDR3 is CASRSRSGTRPNEQFF. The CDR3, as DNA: TGTGCCAGTAGGTCGCGCTCCGGGACTCGGCCGAATGAGCAGTTCTTC.

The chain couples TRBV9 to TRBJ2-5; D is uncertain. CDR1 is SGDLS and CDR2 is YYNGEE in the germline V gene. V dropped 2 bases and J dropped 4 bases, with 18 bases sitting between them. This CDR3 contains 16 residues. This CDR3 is CASSVTVGPLRETQYF. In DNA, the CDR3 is TGTGCCAGCAGCGTTACGGTTGGGCCCCTGAGAGAGACCCAGTACTTC. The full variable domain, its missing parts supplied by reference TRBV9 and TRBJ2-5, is DSGVTQTPKHLITATGQRVTLRCSPRSGDLSVYWYQQSLDQGLQFLIQYYNGEERAKGNILERFSAQQFPDLHSELNLSSLELGDSALYFCASSVTVGPLRETQYFGPGTRLLVL.

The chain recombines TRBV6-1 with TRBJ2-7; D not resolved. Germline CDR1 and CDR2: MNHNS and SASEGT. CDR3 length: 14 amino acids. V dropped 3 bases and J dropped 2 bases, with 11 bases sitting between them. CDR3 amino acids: CASSDDNVAYEQYF. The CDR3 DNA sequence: TGTGCCAGCAGTGACGACAATGTGGCCTACGAGCAGTACTTC.

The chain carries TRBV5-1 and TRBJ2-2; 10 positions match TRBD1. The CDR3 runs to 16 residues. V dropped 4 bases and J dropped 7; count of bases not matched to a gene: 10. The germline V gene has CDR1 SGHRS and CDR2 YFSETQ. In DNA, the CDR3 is TGCGCCAGCAGCCTGACCGGGACAGGGGTTAACGGGGAGCTGTTTTTT. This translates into CASSLTGTGVNGELFF.

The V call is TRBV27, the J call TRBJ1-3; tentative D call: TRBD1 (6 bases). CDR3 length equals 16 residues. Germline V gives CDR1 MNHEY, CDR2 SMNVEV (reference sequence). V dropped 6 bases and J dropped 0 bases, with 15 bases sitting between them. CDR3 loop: CASRPAGGPSGNTIYF. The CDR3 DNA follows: TGTGCCAGCAGGCCTGCCGGGGGGCCCTCTGGAAACACCATATATTTT.

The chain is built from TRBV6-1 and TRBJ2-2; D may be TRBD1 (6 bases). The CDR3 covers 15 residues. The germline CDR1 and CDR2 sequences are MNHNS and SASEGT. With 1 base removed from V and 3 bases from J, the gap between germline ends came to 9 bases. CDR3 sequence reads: CASSEVGAYTGELFF. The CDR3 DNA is TGTGCCAGCAGTGAAGTGGGGGCGTACACCGGGGAGCTGTTTTTT.

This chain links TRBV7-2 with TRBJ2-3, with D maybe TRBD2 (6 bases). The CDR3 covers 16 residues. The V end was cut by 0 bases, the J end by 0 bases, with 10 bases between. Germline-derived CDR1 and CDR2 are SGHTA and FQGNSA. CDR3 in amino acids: CASSLAKSGSTDTQYF. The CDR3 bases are TGTGCCAGCAGCTTAGCGAAAAGCGGGAGCACAGATACGCAGTATTTT.

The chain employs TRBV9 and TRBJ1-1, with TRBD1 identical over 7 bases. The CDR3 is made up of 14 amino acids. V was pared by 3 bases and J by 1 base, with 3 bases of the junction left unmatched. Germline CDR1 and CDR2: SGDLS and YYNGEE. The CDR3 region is CASSGGQSNTEAFF. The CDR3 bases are TGTGCCAGCAGCGGGGGACAGTCGAACACTGAAGCTTTCTTT. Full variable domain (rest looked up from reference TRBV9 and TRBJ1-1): DSGVTQTPKHLITATGQRVTLRCSPRSGDLSVYWYQQSLDQGLQFLIQYYNGEERAKGNILERFSAQQFPDLHSELNLSSLELGDSALYFCASSGGQSNTEAFFGQGTRLTVV.

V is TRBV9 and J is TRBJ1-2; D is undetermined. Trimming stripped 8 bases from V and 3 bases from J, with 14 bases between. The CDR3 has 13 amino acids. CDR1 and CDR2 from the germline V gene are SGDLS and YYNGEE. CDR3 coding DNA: TGTGCCAGTTATAGCGGACTGCACTATGGCTACACCTTC. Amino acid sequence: CASYSGLHYGYTF.

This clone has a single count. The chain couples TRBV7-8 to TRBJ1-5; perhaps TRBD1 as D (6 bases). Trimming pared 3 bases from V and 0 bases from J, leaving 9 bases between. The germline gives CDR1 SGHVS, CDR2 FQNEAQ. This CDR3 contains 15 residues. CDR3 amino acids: CASSFKDSSNQPQHF. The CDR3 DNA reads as TGTGCCAGCAGCTTTAAGGACAGTAGCAATCAGCCCCAGCATTTT. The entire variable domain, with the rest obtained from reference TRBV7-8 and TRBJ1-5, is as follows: GAGVSQSPRYKVAKRGQDVALRCDPISGHVSLFWYQQALGQGPEFLTYFQNEAQLDKSGLPSDRFFAERPEGSVSTLKIQRTQQEDSAVYLCASSFKDSSNQPQHFGDGTRLSIL.

The DNA for the CDR3 is TGTGCCAGCACAGACAGGGGCTTCTCCTACGAGCAGTACTTC. It encodes CASTDRGFSYEQYF. The chain has TRBV6-6 and TRBJ2-7; 8 positions match TRBD1. The J segment lost 0 bases and the V segment lost 7 bases, leaving 5 bases of the junction unmatched. Germline values: CDR1 MNHNY, CDR2 SVGAGI (reference sequence). The CDR3 contains 14 residues.

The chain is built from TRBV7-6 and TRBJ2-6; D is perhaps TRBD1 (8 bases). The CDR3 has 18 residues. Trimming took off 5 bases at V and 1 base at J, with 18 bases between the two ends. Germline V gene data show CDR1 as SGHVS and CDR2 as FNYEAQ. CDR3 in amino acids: CASSVMTGEGSGANVLTF. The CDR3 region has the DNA TGTGCCAGCAGCGTAATGACAGGGGAGGGGTCTGGGGCCAACGTCCTGACTTTC.

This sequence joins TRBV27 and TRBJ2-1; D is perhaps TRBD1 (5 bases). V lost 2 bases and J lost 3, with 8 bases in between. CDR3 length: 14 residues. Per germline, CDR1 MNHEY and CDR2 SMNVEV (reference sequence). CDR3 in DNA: TGTGCCAGCAGTTTAGGCAGGGTCTACAATGAGCAGTTCTTC. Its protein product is CASSLGRVYNEQFF.

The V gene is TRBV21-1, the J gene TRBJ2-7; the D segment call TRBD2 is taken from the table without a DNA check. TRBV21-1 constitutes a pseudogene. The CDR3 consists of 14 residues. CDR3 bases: TGTGCCAGCAGCGCGACCGGGACTCATTACGAGCAGTACTTC. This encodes CASSATGTHYEQYF.

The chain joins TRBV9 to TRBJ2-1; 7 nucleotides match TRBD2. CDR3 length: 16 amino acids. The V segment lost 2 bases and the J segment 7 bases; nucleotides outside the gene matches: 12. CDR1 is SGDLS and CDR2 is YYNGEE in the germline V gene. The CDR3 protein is CASSVRTGGVWNEQFF. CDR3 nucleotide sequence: TGTGCCAGCAGCGTTAGGACGGGAGGAGTTTGGAATGAGCAGTTCTTC.

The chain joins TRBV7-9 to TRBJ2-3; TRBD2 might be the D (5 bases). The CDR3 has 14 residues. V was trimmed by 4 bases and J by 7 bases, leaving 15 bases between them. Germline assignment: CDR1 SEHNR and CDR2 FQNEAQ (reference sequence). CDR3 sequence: CASSSSFQRNTQYF. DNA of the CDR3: TGTGCCAGCAGCTCTAGCTTCCAGAGAAATACGCAGTATTTT.

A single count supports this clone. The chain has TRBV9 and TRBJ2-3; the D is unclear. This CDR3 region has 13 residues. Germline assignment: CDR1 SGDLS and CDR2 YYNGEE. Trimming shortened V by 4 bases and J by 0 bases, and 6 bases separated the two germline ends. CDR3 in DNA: TGTGCCAGCAGCTCGTCTAGCACAGATACGCAGTATTTT. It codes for CASSSSSTDTQYF.

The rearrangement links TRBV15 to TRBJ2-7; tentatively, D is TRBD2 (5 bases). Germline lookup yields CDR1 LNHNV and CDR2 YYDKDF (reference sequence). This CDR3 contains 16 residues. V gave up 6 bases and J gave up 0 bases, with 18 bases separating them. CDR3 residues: CATRRSLERISYEQYF. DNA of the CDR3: TGTGCCACCAGGCGTTCTCTTGAGCGGATCTCCTACGAGCAGTACTTC.

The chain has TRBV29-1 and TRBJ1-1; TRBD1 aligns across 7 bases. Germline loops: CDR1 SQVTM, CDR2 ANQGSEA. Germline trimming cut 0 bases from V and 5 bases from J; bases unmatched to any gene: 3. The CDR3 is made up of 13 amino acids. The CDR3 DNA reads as TGCAGCGTTGAAGAGGCGACAGGGACTGAAGCTTTCTTT. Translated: CSVEEATGTEAFF.

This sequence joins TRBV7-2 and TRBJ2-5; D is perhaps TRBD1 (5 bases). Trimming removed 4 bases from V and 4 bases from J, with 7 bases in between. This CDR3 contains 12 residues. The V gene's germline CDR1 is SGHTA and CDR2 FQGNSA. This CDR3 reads CASSSGLETQYF. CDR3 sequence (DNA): TGTGCCAGCAGCTCAGGGCTAGAGACCCAGTACTTC.

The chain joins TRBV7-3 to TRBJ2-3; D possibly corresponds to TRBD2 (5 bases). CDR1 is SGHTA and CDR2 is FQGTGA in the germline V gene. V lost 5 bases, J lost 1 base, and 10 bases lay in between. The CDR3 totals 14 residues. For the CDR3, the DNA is TGTGCCAGCAGCCCAGCGGCCCGCACAGATACGCAGTATTTT. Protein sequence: CASSPAARTDTQYF.

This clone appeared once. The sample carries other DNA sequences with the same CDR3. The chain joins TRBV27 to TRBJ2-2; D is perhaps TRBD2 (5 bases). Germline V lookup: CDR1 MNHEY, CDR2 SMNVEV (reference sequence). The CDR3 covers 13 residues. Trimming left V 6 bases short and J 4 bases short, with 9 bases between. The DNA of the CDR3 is TGTGCCAGCAGCCCCCGGGGCACCGGGGAGCTGTTTTTT. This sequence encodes CASSPRGTGELFF.

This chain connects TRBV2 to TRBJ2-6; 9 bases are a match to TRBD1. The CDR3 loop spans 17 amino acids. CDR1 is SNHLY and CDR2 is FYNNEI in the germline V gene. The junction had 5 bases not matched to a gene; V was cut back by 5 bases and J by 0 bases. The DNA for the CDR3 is TGTGCCAGCAGTTCCGGGACAGGGCCCTCTGGGGCCAACGTCCTGACTTTC. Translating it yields CASSSGTGPSGANVLTF.

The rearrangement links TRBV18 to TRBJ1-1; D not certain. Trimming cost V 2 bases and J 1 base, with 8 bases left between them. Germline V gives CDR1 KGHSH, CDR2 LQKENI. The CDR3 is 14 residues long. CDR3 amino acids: CASSPLQTNTEAFF. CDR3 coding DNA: TGTGCCAGCTCACCATTACAGACGAACACTGAAGCTTTCTTT.

The CDR3 DNA is TGTGCCAGCACCCTAACCGCCCTAGCGTATTCCTACAATGAGCAGTTCTTC. Translating gives CASTLTALAYSYNEQFF. The chain recombines TRBV21-1 with TRBJ2-1; the table gives TRBD2 as D, unverified against the DNA. TRBV21-1 is flagged as a pseudogene. The CDR3 is 17 residues long.